A single sample is the source of the 27 T cell receptor beta chains below, sequenced in a study of blood T cell repertoires in COVID-19. TCRdb keeps only in-frame clones here, not all; method: immunoSEQ multiplex PCR. The table has 85,000 to 130,000 clones, 80% to 95% seen once; the top ten hold 4.5% to 6%. Input material: peripheral blood. These TCRs come from a man between 65 and 80 years old with acute or convalescent COVID-19.

The chain recombines TRBV5-1 with TRBJ2-5; TRBD2 aligns across 8 bases. Germline V CDR1 and CDR2: SGHRS, YFSETQ. The J segment lost 5 bases and the V segment lost 4 bases, leaving 10 bases of the junction unmatched. The CDR3 covers 15 residues. DNA of the CDR3: TGCGCCAGCAGCGCAGTCGGGGGGGCCGGGGAGACCCAGTACTTC. Translating it yields CASSAVGGAGETQYF.

The chain is built from TRBV5-6 and TRBJ2-6; no reliable D call. Trimming removed 0 bases from V and 1 base from J, with 5 bases in between. Germline V lookup: CDR1 SGHDT, CDR2 YYEEEE. The CDR3 contains 15 residues. CDR3 loop: CASSLVGSGANVLTF. The CDR3 nucleotides read TGTGCCAGCAGCTTGGTCGGGTCTGGGGCCAACGTCCTGACTTTC.

As to this clone: The junction departs from germline at one end; a sequencing error may be responsible. The CDR3 spells CASSEGEVF. The CDR3 DNA sequence: TGTGCCAGCAGTGAGGGGGAGGTGTTC. V gene TRBV2 combines with J gene TRBJ2-7; D might be TRBD2 (6 bases). Germline-derived CDR1 and CDR2 are SNHLY and FYNNEI. This CDR3 has 9 residues.

The count of this clone is one. The V gene is TRBV14, the J gene TRBJ2-2; a possible D gene is TRBD2 (5 bases). The CDR3 is 17 residues long. Germline V gene sequence: CDR1 SGHDN, CDR2 FVKESK. Trimming cost V 4 bases and J 3 bases, with 18 bases left between them. The chain's CDR3 is CASSPFGGVKDTGELFF. The CDR3 DNA sequence: TGTGCCAGCAGCCCTTTCGGAGGAGTCAAGGACACCGGGGAGCTGTTTTTT. The full variable domain, with the rest looked up from reference TRBV14 and TRBJ2-2, is EAGVTQFPSHSVIEKGQTVTLRCDPISGHDNLYWYRRVMGKEIKFLLHFVKESKQDESGMPNNRFLAERTGGTYSTLKVQPAELEDSGVYFCASSPFGGVKDTGELFFGEGSRLTVL.

V is TRBV4-3 and J is TRBJ1-2; 7 bases match TRBD1. This CDR3 comprises 15 residues. In germline, CDR1 is LGHNA, CDR2 YSLEER. V lost 3 bases and J lost 1; bases outside the gene matches: 5. DNA for the CDR3: TGCGCCAGCAGCCAGGACAGGTCAATTAACTATGGCTACACCTTC. Translation: CASSQDRSINYGYTF.

The chain joins TRBV7-3 to TRBJ2-7, with TRBD2 matching 14 bases. V shed 4 bases and J 2 bases; nucleotides not matched to a gene: 7. Per the germline V gene, CDR1 is SGHTA and CDR2 is FQGTGA. This CDR3 is 17 amino acids long. In DNA form, the CDR3 reads TGTGCCAGCAGCTATCGGACTAGCGGGAGGCCAACCTACGAGCAGTACTTC. It specifies CASSYRTSGRPTYEQYF.

Only a few counts were recorded for this clone. The chain recombines TRBV5-1 with TRBJ2-5, with TRBD2 as a possible D gene (5 bases). With 1 base removed from V and 5 bases from J, the gap between germline ends came to 9 bases. Germline CDR1 and CDR2: SGHRS and YFSETQ. The CDR3 loop spans 13 amino acids. In DNA, the CDR3 is TGCGCCAGCAGCTTGCGGGGTGGGGAGACCCAGTACTTC. This sequence encodes CASSLRGGETQYF.

The gene calls are TRBV6-4 and TRBJ1-2, with D hard to call. CDR3 size: 13 residues. Germline loops: CDR1 MRHNA, CDR2 SNTAGT. Trimming pared 4 bases from V and 6 bases from J, leaving 12 bases between. The CDR3 loop reads CASSAQRGNGYTF. The CDR3, as DNA: TGTGCCAGCAGTGCCCAACGGGGAAATGGCTACACCTTC.

In this sample, this clone turned up once. The rearrangement uses TRBV6-2 or TRBV6-3 and TRBJ2-1; D remains ambiguous. Trimming pared 0 bases from V and 10 bases from J, leaving 10 bases between. The CDR3 sequence is 13 residues long. Germline CDR1 reads MNHEY; CDR2 reads SVGEGT. CDR3 region: CASSYSNSLEQFF. The DNA for the CDR3 is TGTGCCAGCAGTTACTCGAACTCCTTAGAGCAGTTCTTC.

For this clone: The sample carries other DNA sequences with the same CDR3. The rearrangement links TRBV2 to TRBJ1-5; possible D gene TRBD1, 6 bases. This CDR3 has 14 amino acids. Germline CDR1 and CDR2: SNHLY and FYNNEI. Trimming took 6 bases from V and 0 from J, leaving 9 bases between them. CDR3 region: CASRQGNSNQPQHF. The CDR3 DNA reads TGTGCCAGCAGACAGGGCAATAGCAATCAGCCCCAGCATTTT.

In this sample, this clone turned up a few times. The gene calls are TRBV6-5 and TRBJ1-1, with D perhaps matching TRBD1 (5 bases). V was pared by 8 bases and J by 0 bases, with 10 bases between. The CDR3 loop spans 13 amino acids. Germline-derived CDR1 and CDR2 are MNHEY and SVGAGI. CDR3 DNA: TGTGCCAGCGACGACAGCTTGAACACTGAAGCTTTCTTT. This encodes CASDDSLNTEAFF.

This clone was found once. The J gene is TRBJ2-2, the V gene TRBV3-1 (or the pseudogene TRBV3-2); TRBD2 matches 8 bases. Per germline, CDR1 LGHDT and CDR2 YNNKEL (reference sequence). V was clipped by 3 bases and J by 1 base; unmatched bases: 1. CDR3 length: 15 amino acids. The CDR3 nucleotides read TGTGCCAGCAGCCACGGGACTAGGAACACCGGGGAGCTGTTTTTT. It encodes CASSHGTRNTGELFF.

The chain joins TRBV7-9 to TRBJ2-7, with D tentatively TRBD1 (6 bases). Trimming removed 6 bases at V and 3 bases at J, with 21 bases between. In germline, CDR1 is SEHNR, CDR2 FQNEAQ (reference sequence). The CDR3 has 16 residues. This CDR3 reads CASSPPRIQDSYEQYF. The CDR3, as DNA: TGTGCCAGCAGTCCCCCCCGCATCCAGGACAGCTACGAGCAGTACTTC.

The rearrangement uses TRBV11-1 and TRBJ2-3, with D perhaps TRBD2 (7 bases). The CDR3 consists of 15 residues. Trimming took off 1 base at V and 6 bases at J, with 14 bases between the two ends. CDR1 and CDR2 (germline): SGHAT, FQDESV (reference sequence). The CDR3 nucleotides are TGTGCCAGCAGCTTAGGCCCCGGGGGGCGTGATACGCAGTATTTT. It specifies CASSLGPGGRDTQYF.

This chain joins TRBV10-1 and TRBJ2-3; 7 bases line up with TRBD2. The V segment lost 6 bases and the J segment 4 bases; nucleotides outside the gene matches: 4. The CDR3 runs to 13 residues. CDR1 is WNHNN and CDR2 is SYGVQD in the germline V gene (reference sequence). The chain's CDR3 is CASSRTSSDTQYF. The CDR3 DNA is TGCGCCAGCAGCCGGACTAGTTCAGATACGCAGTATTTT.

This clone was counted a single time. The chain is built from TRBV19 and TRBJ2-4; TRBD2 might be the D (5 bases). Trimming shortened V by 3 bases and J by 7 bases, and 16 bases separated the two germline ends. The CDR3 contains 15 residues. Germline V CDR1 and CDR2: LNHDA, SQIVND (reference sequence). The CDR3 is CASSMGRGLGNIQYF. The CDR3 region has the DNA TGTGCCAGTAGTATGGGTCGAGGGTTGGGGAACATTCAGTACTTC.

V gene TRBV11-3 combines with J gene TRBJ1-4, with D possibly TRBD1 on 5 matching bases. Germline CDR1 and CDR2: SGHNT and YENEEA. This CDR3 contains 16 residues. Trimming removed 1 base at V and 0 bases at J, with 9 bases between. The CDR3 bases are TGTGCCAGCAGCTTAGGTACAGGCGCAACTAATGAAAAACTGTTTTTT. This sequence encodes CASSLGTGATNEKLFF.

The count of this clone is one. The chain carries TRBV18 and TRBJ1-4; D is uncertain. V shed 2 bases and J shed 5 bases, with 15 bases lying between them. The germline CDR1 and CDR2 sequences are KGHSH and LQKENI. The CDR3 is 16 amino acids. The CDR3 coding sequence is TGTGCCAGCTCACCAAACTCGCCCTATGAAAATGAAAAACTGTTTTTT. The encoded protein is CASSPNSPYENEKLFF.

The rearrangement uses TRBV6-4 and TRBJ2-1; 9 bases fit TRBD2. The CDR3 has 15 amino acids. Germline V gene lookup returns CDR1 MRHNA and CDR2 SNTAGT. Trimming took 4 bases from V and 6 from J; bases not matched to a gene: 7. Here the CDR3 reads CASSVGLAGLNEQFF. For the CDR3, the DNA is TGTGCCAGCAGTGTAGGGCTAGCGGGGCTCAATGAGCAGTTCTTC.

A word on this clone: Other DNA sequences in the sample encode the same CDR3. The CDR3 DNA sequence: TGTGCCAGCAGCTTGGGAGGGGGAAACTATGGCTACACCTTC. It codes for CASSLGGGNYGYTF. The chain combines TRBV11-2 with TRBJ1-2; perhaps TRBD1 as D (6 bases). CDR1 and CDR2 from the germline V gene are SGHAT and FQNNGV. This CDR3 is built from 14 residues. V was trimmed by 3 bases and J by 2 bases, leaving 10 bases between them.

The table lists this clone with a few counts. Here the CDR3 DNA reads TGCGCCAGCAGCTCCGCCGGGACAGGGGAAGGAAAACTGTTTTTT. Its protein product is CASSSAGTGEGKLFF. The chain carries TRBV5-1 and TRBJ1-4; 10 nucleotides match TRBD1. Per germline, CDR1 SGHRS and CDR2 YFSETQ. The CDR3 extends over 15 amino acids. V gave up 3 bases and J gave up 10 bases; unmatched junction bases: 9.

The chain has TRBV28 and TRBJ2-2, with 9 bases aligning to TRBD2. With V trimmed by 8 bases and J by 2 bases, 6 bases remained unmatched. The length of the CDR3 is 15 residues. Germline V gene sequence: CDR1 MDHEN, CDR2 SYDVKM. CDR3 sequence (DNA): TGTGCCAGCCTCTCTAGCGGGACTAACACCGGGGAGCTGTTTTTT. It specifies CASLSSGTNTGELFF. The full variable domain, its missing parts supplied by reference TRBV28 and TRBJ2-2, is DVKVTQSSRYLVKRTGEKVFLECVQDMDHENMFWYRQDPGLGLRLIYFSYDVKMKEKGDIPEGYSVSREKKERFSLILESASTNQTSMYLCASLSSGTNTGELFFGEGSRLTVL.

The chain has TRBV2 and TRBJ2-5; D possibly corresponds to TRBD1 (7 bases). The CDR3 extends over 12 amino acids. The germline V and J ends were trimmed by 7 bases and 5 bases, with 11 bases remaining between them. In germline, CDR1 is SNHLY, CDR2 FYNNEI. This CDR3 is CASTGGYETQYF. CDR3 nucleotide sequence: TGTGCCAGCACAGGGGGGTACGAGACCCAGTACTTC.

This sequence joins TRBV2 and TRBJ1-2; TRBD1 might be the D (6 bases). In germline, CDR1 is SNHLY, CDR2 FYNNEI. This CDR3 comprises 14 residues. Trimming took off 3 bases at V and 8 bases at J, with 16 bases between the two ends. The CDR3 nucleotides are TGTGCCAGCAGTGAGGGCGGGGGCGCCGGCGGCTACACCTTC. As protein: CASSEGGGAGGYTF.

This clone has a single count. The chain links TRBV6-5 to TRBJ1-1; 9 bases line up with TRBD1. J was trimmed by 4 bases and V by 4 bases; bases with no gene match: 7. There are 15 residues in the CDR3. Germline values: CDR1 MNHEY, CDR2 SVGAGI. The CDR3 reads CASSLLGQGRTEAFF. The CDR3 region has the DNA TGTGCCAGCAGTTTACTAGGACAGGGGCGCACTGAAGCTTTCTTT.

The chain uses TRBV27 and TRBJ2-1; the match to TRBD2 covers 14 bases. The CDR3 covers 16 residues. The trim removed 2 bases at V and 7 bases at J, leaving 4 bases unmatched. The germline CDR1 and CDR2 sequences are MNHEY and SMNVEV (reference sequence). The CDR3 sequence: CASSLPTSGGANEQFF. In DNA, the CDR3 is TGTGCCAGCAGTTTACCGACTAGCGGGGGGGCAAATGAGCAGTTCTTC.

The genes are TRBV6-1 and TRBJ1-6; D ambiguous. The CDR3 is 13 amino acids. The ends were cut back, 2 bases at V and 6 bases at J, with 5 bases in the middle. The germline V gene encodes CDR1 MNHNS and CDR2 SASEGT. CDR3 residues: CASSESPNSPLHF. The CDR3 DNA is TGTGCCAGCAGTGAAAGCCCTAATTCACCCCTCCACTTT.